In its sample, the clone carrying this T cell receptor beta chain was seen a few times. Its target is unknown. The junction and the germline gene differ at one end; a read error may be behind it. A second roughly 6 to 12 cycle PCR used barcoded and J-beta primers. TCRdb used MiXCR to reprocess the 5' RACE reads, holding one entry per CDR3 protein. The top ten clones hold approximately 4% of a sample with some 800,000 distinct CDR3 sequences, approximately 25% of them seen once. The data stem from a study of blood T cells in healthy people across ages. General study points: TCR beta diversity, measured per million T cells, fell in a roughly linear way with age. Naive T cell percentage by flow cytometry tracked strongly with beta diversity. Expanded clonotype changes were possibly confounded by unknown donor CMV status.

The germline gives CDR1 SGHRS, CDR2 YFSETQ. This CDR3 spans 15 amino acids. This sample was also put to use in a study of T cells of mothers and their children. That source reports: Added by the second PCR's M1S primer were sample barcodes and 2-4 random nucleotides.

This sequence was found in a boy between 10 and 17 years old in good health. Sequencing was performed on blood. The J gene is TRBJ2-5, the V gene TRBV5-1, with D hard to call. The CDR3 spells CASSSAAVPQGTQYF. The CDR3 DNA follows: TGCGCCAGCAGCTCCGCGGCGGTACCCCAAGGGACCCAGTACTTC.